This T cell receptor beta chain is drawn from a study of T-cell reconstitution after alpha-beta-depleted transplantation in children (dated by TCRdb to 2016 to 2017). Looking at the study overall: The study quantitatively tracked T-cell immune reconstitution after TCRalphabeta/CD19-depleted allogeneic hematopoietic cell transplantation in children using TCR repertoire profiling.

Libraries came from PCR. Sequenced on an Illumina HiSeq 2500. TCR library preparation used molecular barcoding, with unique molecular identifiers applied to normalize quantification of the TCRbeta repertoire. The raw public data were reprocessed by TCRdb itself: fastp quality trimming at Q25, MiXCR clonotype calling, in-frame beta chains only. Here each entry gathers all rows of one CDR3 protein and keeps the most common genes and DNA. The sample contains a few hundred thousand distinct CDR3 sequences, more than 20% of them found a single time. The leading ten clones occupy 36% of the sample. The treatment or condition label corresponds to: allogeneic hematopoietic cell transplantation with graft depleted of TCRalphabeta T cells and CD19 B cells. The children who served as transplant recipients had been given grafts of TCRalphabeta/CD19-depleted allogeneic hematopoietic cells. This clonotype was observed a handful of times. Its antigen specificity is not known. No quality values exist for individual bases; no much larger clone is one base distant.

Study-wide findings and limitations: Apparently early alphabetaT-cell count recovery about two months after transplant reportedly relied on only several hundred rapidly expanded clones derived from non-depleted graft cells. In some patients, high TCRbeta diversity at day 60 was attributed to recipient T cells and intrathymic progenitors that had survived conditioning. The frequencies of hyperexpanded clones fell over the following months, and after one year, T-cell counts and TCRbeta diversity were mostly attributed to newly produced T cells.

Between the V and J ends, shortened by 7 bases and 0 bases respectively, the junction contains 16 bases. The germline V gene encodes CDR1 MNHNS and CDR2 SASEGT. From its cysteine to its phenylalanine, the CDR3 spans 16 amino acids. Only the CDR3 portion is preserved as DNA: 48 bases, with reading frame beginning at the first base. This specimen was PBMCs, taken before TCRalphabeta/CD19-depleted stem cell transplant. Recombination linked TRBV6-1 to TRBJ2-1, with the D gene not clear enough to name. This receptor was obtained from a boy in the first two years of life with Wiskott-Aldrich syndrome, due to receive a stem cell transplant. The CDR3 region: CASNTNLGLSYNEQFF. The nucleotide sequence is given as TGTGCCAGCAATACCAATTTGGGCCTCTCCTACAATGAGCAGTTCTTC.